These T cell receptor beta chains were read from a single sample in a study of blood T cell repertoires in COVID-19. This table comes from immunoSEQ multiplex PCR, and its TCRdb copy is limited to in-frame clones, with some not included. The sample contains some 30,000 clones, around 87% of which appear only once. The sample comprised peripheral blood. These receptors were taken from a man over 45 with active or convalescent COVID-19. CDR3s include the opening cysteine and the closing phenylalanine or tryptophan. The order of the fields is J gene, V gene, CDR3 length, CDR3 protein.

>TRBJ2-1|TRBV10-3|15
CAISESVALYNEQFF
>TRBJ2-7|TRBV28|15
CASSSRQGTYYEQYF
>TRBJ2-7|TRBV5-6|13
CASSLGGPYEQYF
>TRBJ2-1|TRBV6-2/TRBV6-3|15
CASSLEGQGMNEQFF
>TRBJ2-1|TRBV4-1|20
CASSRGRGTSGTSSYNEQFF
>TRBJ1-6|TRBV6-1|20
CASSELQARTSPFYNSPLHF
>TRBJ2-1|TRBV15|14
CATSRDPAGRMQFF
>TRBJ2-7|TRBV28|16
CASSLSHSGRVGEQYF
>TRBJ1-6|TRBV11-2|15
CASSLVGTGEDPLHF
>TRBJ2-7|TRBV10-3|16
CAISASGSTPSYEQYF
>TRBJ2-3|TRBV24-1|17
CATSASGTSGSTDTQYF
>TRBJ2-5|TRBV7-8|15
CASSPASLAGETQYF
>TRBJ2-7|TRBV4-1|16
CASSQDSGSGSYEQYF
>TRBJ2-7|TRBV4-3|16
CASSQELAGVSYEQYF
>TRBJ2-7|TRBV27|15
CASSPRGPKSDEQYF
>TRBJ1-6|TRBV4-3|14
CASSQDSYNSPLHF
>TRBJ2-7|TRBV5-1|15
CASSVRDRASYEQYF
>TRBJ1-2|TRBV19|13
CASTDRAHYGYTF
>TRBJ2-7|TRBV5-1|14
CASSLAGSAYEQYF
>TRBJ1-5|TRBV4-1|16
CASSQGPGQGLQPQHF
>TRBJ1-2|TRBV6-2/TRBV6-3|16
CASSYLLMQPGYGYTF
>TRBJ2-7|TRBV6-1|15
CASREDQGSSYEQYF
>TRBJ1-4|TRBV10-3|16
CAISESAGATNEKLFF
>TRBJ1-5|TRBV28|14
CASDRTYSNQPQHF